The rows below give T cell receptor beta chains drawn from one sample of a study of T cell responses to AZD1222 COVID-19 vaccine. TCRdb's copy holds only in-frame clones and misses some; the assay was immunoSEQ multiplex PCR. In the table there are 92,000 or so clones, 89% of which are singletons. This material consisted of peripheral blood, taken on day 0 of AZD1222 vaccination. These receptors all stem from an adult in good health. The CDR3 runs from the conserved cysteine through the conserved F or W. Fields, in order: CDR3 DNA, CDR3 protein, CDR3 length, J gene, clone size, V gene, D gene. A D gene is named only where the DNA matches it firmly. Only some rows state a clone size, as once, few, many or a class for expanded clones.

DNA: TGTGCCAGCAGCTTGGGACGCTGGGCACGAGATACGCAGTATTTT; CDR3: CASSLGRWARDTQYF; length: 15; J: TRBJ2-3; size: NA; V: TRBV5-4; D: NA
DNA: TGTGCCAGCAGCCACACGGGACTAGCGGGGGGGCCTCGGGATACGCAGTATTTT; CDR3: CASSHTGLAGGPRDTQYF; length: 18; J: TRBJ2-3; size: NA; V: TRBV7-9; D: TRBD2
DNA: TGTGCCAGCAGCTTGGGGCTAGCGGGGGCCCAGGGAGATACGCAGTATTTT; CDR3: CASSLGLAGAQGDTQYF; length: 17; J: TRBJ2-3; size: NA; V: TRBV5-4; D: TRBD2
DNA: TGTGCCAGTAGTAAAGGGGGACCAGTCAACTATGGCTACACCTTC; CDR3: CASSKGGPVNYGYTF; length: 15; J: TRBJ1-2; size: NA; V: TRBV19; D: NA
DNA: TGTGCCAGCAGCCCGGCGATCCCACACGAGCAGTACTTC; CDR3: CASSPAIPHEQYF; length: 13; J: TRBJ2-7; size: NA; V: TRBV5-6; D: NA
DNA: TGTGCCAGCAGCCAAGTAACCGCTTATAGCAATCAGCCCCAGCATTTT; CDR3: CASSQVTAYSNQPQHF; length: 16; J: TRBJ1-5; size: NA; V: TRBV4-2; D: NA
DNA: TGTGCCAGCAGCCCGCGGAGACTAACTGGAGAGACCCAGTACTTC; CDR3: CASSPRRLTGETQYF; length: 15; J: TRBJ2-5; size: NA; V: TRBV5-5; D: NA
DNA: TGTGCCAGCAGGCAAGGGCCGAACACTGAAGCTTTCTTT; CDR3: CASRQGPNTEAFF; length: 13; J: TRBJ1-1; size: NA; V: TRBV6-5; D: NA
DNA: TGTGCCTGGGACAGGGGAAACACTGAAGCTTTCTTT; CDR3: CAWDRGNTEAFF; length: 12; J: TRBJ1-1; size: few; V: TRBV30; D: TRBD1
DNA: TGTGCCAGCAGCTTGGCTCTAGGCCAAGAGACCCAGTACTTC; CDR3: CASSLALGQETQYF; length: 14; J: TRBJ2-5; size: NA; V: TRBV5-6; D: NA
DNA: TGTGCCAGCAGTCAATGGACAGGGGAAACTGAAGCTTTCTTT; CDR3: CASSQWTGETEAFF; length: 14; J: TRBJ1-1; size: NA; V: TRBV6-5; D: TRBD1
DNA: TGTGCCAGTAGTACGAGTCAGGACAGAGCACTTCACTTT; CDR3: CASSTSQDRALHF; length: 13; J: TRBJ1-6; size: NA; V: TRBV19; D: NA
DNA: TGTGCCAGCAGCTTTGGACAGGGGCGGGATTCGCCCATGAACACTGAAGCTTTCTTT; CDR3: CASSFGQGRDSPMNTEAFF; length: 19; J: TRBJ1-1; size: NA; V: TRBV7-2; D: TRBD1
DNA: TGTGCCAGCAGCCACCAAGGGCCCCAGCATTTT; CDR3: CASSHQGPQHF; length: 11; J: TRBJ1-5; size: NA; V: TRBV6-2/TRBV6-3; D: NA
DNA: TGTGCCAGTCACAGGGGCAGGTTGACCGAAACAGATACGCAGTATTTT; CDR3: CASHRGRLTETDTQYF; length: 16; J: TRBJ2-3; size: NA; V: TRBV7-9; D: TRBD1
DNA: TGTGCCAGCAGCTTTCTCCCTACAGGGAGAGGAAACACCATATATTTT; CDR3: CASSFLPTGRGNTIYF; length: 16; J: TRBJ1-3; size: NA; V: TRBV11-2; D: NA
DNA: TGTGCCAGCAGTTTACGGCCGATTTCCTACGAGCAGTACTTC; CDR3: CASSLRPISYEQYF; length: 14; J: TRBJ2-7; size: NA; V: TRBV28; D: NA
DNA: TGTGCCAGCAGTACCCTAGGGACGGCGAACACTGAAGCTTTCTTT; CDR3: CASSTLGTANTEAFF; length: 15; J: TRBJ1-1; size: NA; V: TRBV6-6; D: NA
DNA: TGTGCCAGCAGCCAAGACCCGGGAGCCGACCCTAACTATGGCTACACCTTC; CDR3: CASSQDPGADPNYGYTF; length: 17; J: TRBJ1-2; size: NA; V: TRBV4-2; D: NA
DNA: TGTGCCAGTAGTATAGATAGTCAGCAATCCTACGAGCAGTACTTC; CDR3: CASSIDSQQSYEQYF; length: 15; J: TRBJ2-7; size: NA; V: TRBV19; D: NA
DNA: TGTGCCAGCAGTTACTCTCTAACCAGGGAAGCTTTCTTT; CDR3: CASSYSLTREAFF; length: 13; J: TRBJ1-1; size: NA; V: TRBV6-5; D: NA
DNA: TGTGCCAGCAGCGCTCAGACGGGGACCGGTGGCTACACCTTC; CDR3: CASSAQTGTGGYTF; length: 14; J: TRBJ1-2; size: once; V: TRBV14; D: NA
DNA: TGTGCCAGCAGTGACAGGGAGCGATCACCCCTCCACTTT; CDR3: CASSDRERSPLHF; length: 13; J: TRBJ1-6; size: NA; V: TRBV6-6; D: TRBD1
DNA: TGCGCCAGCAGCGGAAGCTTGAGCGGGGAGCTGTTTTTT; CDR3: CASSGSLSGELFF; length: 13; J: TRBJ2-2; size: NA; V: TRBV5-1; D: NA
DNA: TGCGCCAGCAGCCAATTTGATGGTCAGAGTCCCTATGGCTACACCTTC; CDR3: CASSQFDGQSPYGYTF; length: 16; J: TRBJ1-2; size: NA; V: TRBV4-3; D: NA
DNA: TGTGCCAGCTCACGTTCGGGGTTTGAGGAGACCCAGTACTTC; CDR3: CASSRSGFEETQYF; length: 14; J: TRBJ2-5; size: NA; V: TRBV18; D: NA
DNA: TGTGCCAGCAGCGCCTCGGCCCAGGGTGAGCAGCCCCAGCATTTT; CDR3: CASSASAQGEQPQHF; length: 15; J: TRBJ1-5; size: NA; V: TRBV9; D: NA
DNA: TGCGCCAGCAGCTATTTCTCGGGGGACACTGAAGCTTTCTTT; CDR3: CASSYFSGDTEAFF; length: 14; J: TRBJ1-1; size: NA; V: TRBV5-1; D: NA
DNA: TGTGCCAGCTCACCACCGTTGAACACCGGGGAGCTGTTTTTT; CDR3: CASSPPLNTGELFF; length: 14; J: TRBJ2-2; size: NA; V: TRBV18; D: NA
DNA: TGTGCCAGCAGTTCTCACAGGGGTCCCTACTCTGGAAACACCATATATTTT; CDR3: CASSSHRGPYSGNTIYF; length: 17; J: TRBJ1-3; size: NA; V: TRBV27; D: TRBD1
DNA: TGTGCCAGCTCTCCAAGGTCTCAGCACCAAGAGACCCAGTACTTC; CDR3: CASSPRSQHQETQYF; length: 15; J: TRBJ2-5; size: NA; V: TRBV18; D: NA
DNA: TGTGCCAGCAGTTACCTTTATGGCTACACCTTC; CDR3: CASSYLYGYTF; length: 11; J: TRBJ1-2; size: NA; V: TRBV6-5; D: NA
DNA: TGTGCCAGCAGCCAAGGACCGACTAGCGGGGGGACTTCCTACGAGCAGTACTTC; CDR3: CASSQGPTSGGTSYEQYF; length: 18; J: TRBJ2-7; size: NA; V: TRBV3-1/TRBV3-2; D: TRBD2
DNA: TGTGCCAGCGGTCGGACTATGAACACTGAAGCTTTCTTT; CDR3: CASGRTMNTEAFF; length: 13; J: TRBJ1-1; size: once; V: TRBV2; D: NA
DNA: TGTGCTAGTGGTTTGGTAGGAGTGGGCACTGAAGCTTTCTTT; CDR3: CASGLVGVGTEAFF; length: 14; J: TRBJ1-1; size: NA; V: TRBV12-5; D: NA
DNA: TGTGCCAGCAGTAGACAGGGCTGGGATGAGCAGTTCTTC; CDR3: CASSRQGWDEQFF; length: 13; J: TRBJ2-1; size: NA; V: TRBV25-1; D: TRBD1
DNA: TGTGCCAGCAGCCTCTGGACAGCTCCGGATACGCAGTATTTT; CDR3: CASSLWTAPDTQYF; length: 14; J: TRBJ2-3; size: NA; V: TRBV11-2; D: NA
DNA: TGTGCCAGCAGCTTAGGGTTGAGTGTTTACGGGTACCGGCGATCTGAAGCTTTCTTT; CDR3: CASSLGLSVYGYRRSEAFF; length: 19; J: TRBJ1-1; size: many; V: TRBV11-2; D: NA
DNA: TGTGCTAGCAGCCCACAACCCAATTACGAGCAGTACTTC; CDR3: CASSPQPNYEQYF; length: 13; J: TRBJ2-7; size: NA; V: TRBV7-7; D: NA
DNA: TGTGCCAGCAGCTTGGCTGCTGGACAGATGAACACTGAAGCTTTCTTT; CDR3: CASSLAAGQMNTEAFF; length: 16; J: TRBJ1-1; size: once; V: TRBV5-5; D: NA
DNA: TGTGCCAGCAGCCCCTATAAAGGTCGAGCGGGGTACGAGCAGTACTTC; CDR3: CASSPYKGRAGYEQYF; length: 16; J: TRBJ2-7; size: NA; V: TRBV7-3; D: TRBD2
DNA: TGTGCCAGCACCCTAGGGGGCAGAACGACTATTCCCTACGAGCAGTACTTC; CDR3: CASTLGGRTTIPYEQYF; length: 17; J: TRBJ2-7; size: NA; V: TRBV5-6; D: TRBD1
DNA: TGTGCCAGCAGTGAATGGACGGGCAGCCCCCGGGGCTACGAGCAGTACTTC; CDR3: CASSEWTGSPRGYEQYF; length: 17; J: TRBJ2-7; size: NA; V: TRBV2; D: NA
DNA: TGTGCCAGTCGATCAGGGGGCGCACGGGGGAACACTGAAGCTTTCTTT; CDR3: CASRSGGARGNTEAFF; length: 16; J: TRBJ1-1; size: NA; V: TRBV19; D: TRBD1
DNA: TGTGCCAGCGGTGGAGGGAACACCCAAGAGACCCAGTACTTC; CDR3: CASGGGNTQETQYF; length: 14; J: TRBJ2-5; size: NA; V: TRBV13; D: NA
DNA: TGTGCCAGCAGCTTATACACGACAGGTAAAGATCAGCCCCAGCATTTT; CDR3: CASSLYTTGKDQPQHF; length: 16; J: TRBJ1-5; size: NA; V: TRBV7-8; D: NA
DNA: TGTGCCAGTAGTCGACAGGGGAGGGGTGAAAAACTGTTTTTT; CDR3: CASSRQGRGEKLFF; length: 14; J: TRBJ1-4; size: NA; V: TRBV19; D: TRBD1
DNA: TGTGCCAGCAGTTTGGACAGGGGGCGCGACTATGGCTACACCTTC; CDR3: CASSLDRGRDYGYTF; length: 15; J: TRBJ1-2; size: NA; V: TRBV28; D: TRBD1
DNA: TGTGCCAGCAGCTGGGGCCCCTACGAGCAGTACTTC; CDR3: CASSWGPYEQYF; length: 12; J: TRBJ2-7; size: NA; V: TRBV6-5; D: NA
DNA: TGTGCCAGCAGAAGCGTCTCCGGGACGTACGAGCAGTACTTC; CDR3: CASRSVSGTYEQYF; length: 14; J: TRBJ2-7; size: NA; V: TRBV6-5; D: NA
DNA: TGCGCCAGCAGCTTGGGCTGGGGCTCCAGAGCAACTAATGAAAAACTGTTTTTT; CDR3: CASSLGWGSRATNEKLFF; length: 18; J: TRBJ1-4; size: NA; V: TRBV5-1; D: NA
DNA: TGTGCCTGGAGAGTATCCCCTTCGGCAGGGGCGAACACCGGGGAGCTGTTTTTT; CDR3: CAWRVSPSAGANTGELFF; length: 18; J: TRBJ2-2; size: NA; V: TRBV30; D: NA
DNA: TGTGCCAGCAGCCAGATCGACAGCTATGGCTACACCTTC; CDR3: CASSQIDSYGYTF; length: 13; J: TRBJ1-2; size: once; V: TRBV14; D: NA
DNA: TGTGCCAGCAGCTTTAAAGGGGACCCCTTCTATGGCTACACCTTC; CDR3: CASSFKGDPFYGYTF; length: 15; J: TRBJ1-2; size: NA; V: TRBV7-2; D: NA
DNA: TGTGCCAGCAGTTACTCGTGGGAGCAGTTCTTC; CDR3: CASSYSWEQFF; length: 11; J: TRBJ2-1; size: few; V: TRBV6-5; D: NA
DNA: TGCGCCAGCAGCCAAGAACAGGGGGCTCACACTGAAGCTTTCTTT; CDR3: CASSQEQGAHTEAFF; length: 15; J: TRBJ1-1; size: NA; V: TRBV4-3; D: TRBD1
DNA: TGTGCCAGCAGCTTAACTGGGAACACTGAAGCTTTCTTT; CDR3: CASSLTGNTEAFF; length: 13; J: TRBJ1-1; size: NA; V: TRBV7-3; D: NA
DNA: TGCGCCAGCAGCATTGCCAGTTACACCGGGGAGCTGTTTTTT; CDR3: CASSIASYTGELFF; length: 14; J: TRBJ2-2; size: NA; V: TRBV5-1; D: NA
DNA: TGTGCCAGCAGCCCGAGTGGTGCCCTCTATGGCTACACCTTC; CDR3: CASSPSGALYGYTF; length: 14; J: TRBJ1-2; size: NA; V: TRBV5-6; D: NA
DNA: TGCGCCAGCAGCTTAGCGGGGGGGCCGGAAGATACGCAGTATTTT; CDR3: CASSLAGGPEDTQYF; length: 15; J: TRBJ2-3; size: NA; V: TRBV5-1; D: TRBD2